A selection of T cell receptor beta chains follows, all from one sample in a study of blood T cell repertoires in COVID-19. Libraries were prepared by immunoSEQ multiplex PCR; TCRdb keeps only in-frame clonotypes and omits some of them. The data hold 70,000 to 95,000 clones, with around 90% observed a single time. Sequencing was carried out using peripheral blood. The receptors were gathered from a man aged 50 to 59 with COVID-19, enrolled during active disease. CDR3s include the opening cysteine and the closing phenylalanine or tryptophan. D genes are given only for firm matches. Clone size is given for some rows only: seen once, a few or many times, or a class if the clone is expanded.

TRBJ1-5 | NA | TRBV27 | NA | CASTPAGAPYSNQPQHF | TGTGCCAGCACCCCCGCAGGGGCGCCTTATAGCAATCAGCCCCAGCATTTT
TRBJ2-3 | NA | TRBV3-1/TRBV3-2 | NA | CASSPAGAGTDTQYF | TGTGCCAGCAGCCCCGCGGGGGCAGGAACAGATACGCAGTATTTT
TRBJ1-1 | NA | TRBV6-5 | NA | CASSEGHLRAFF | TGTGCCAGCAGCGAGGGCCATCTGAGAGCTTTCTTT
TRBJ2-1 | once | TRBV5-1 | NA | CASSLDRRNEQFF | TGCGCCAGCAGCTTAGACAGGCGGAATGAGCAGTTCTTC
TRBJ1-1 | NA | TRBV3-1/TRBV3-2 | NA | CASSQVESGEAFF | TGTGCCAGCAGCCAAGTTGAATCGGGTGAAGCTTTCTTT
TRBJ2-1 | NA | TRBV4-2 | NA | CASSQRGGAYEQFF | TGTGCCAGCAGCCAGAGGGGGGGGGCATATGAGCAGTTCTTC
TRBJ2-7 | NA | TRBV4-2 | TRBD2 | CASSQAGGGTRAYEQYF | TGTGCCAGCAGCCAAGCGGGGGGTGGGACTCGAGCCTACGAGCAGTACTTC
TRBJ1-2 | NA | TRBV11-2 | TRBD1 | CASSLTDRGNYGYTF | TGTGCCAGCAGCTTAACGGACAGGGGTAACTATGGCTACACCTTC
TRBJ1-2 | NA | TRBV20-1 | TRBD1 | CSASGTGGNGYTF | TGCAGTGCTAGTGGGACAGGGGGTAACGGCTACACCTTC
TRBJ2-5 | once | TRBV2 | TRBD2 | CASSEGGSGGAFYETQYF | TGTGCCAGCAGTGAAGGAGGTAGCGGGGGGGCCTTTTATGAGACCCAGTACTTC
TRBJ2-7 | NA | TRBV28 | TRBD1 | CASSPGQGMEEYEQYF | TGTGCCAGCAGTCCAGGACAGGGAATGGAAGAGTACGAGCAGTACTTC
TRBJ2-3 | NA | TRBV5-1 | NA | CASSLAGEADTQYF | TGCGCCAGCAGCTTGGCTGGGGAGGCAGATACGCAGTATTTT
TRBJ1-1 | NA | TRBV2 | NA | CASGELLFAEAFF | TGTGCCAGCGGAGAACTGCTTTTTGCTGAAGCTTTCTTT
TRBJ2-3 | NA | TRBV5-1 | TRBD2 | CASSPRRGSTDTQYF | TGCGCCAGCAGCCCGCGGCGGGGGAGCACAGATACGCAGTATTTT
TRBJ2-2 | NA | TRBV11-3 | TRBD2 | CASSLDLGTSDSTGELFF | TGTGCCAGCAGCTTAGATTTAGGAACTAGCGATTCAACCGGGGAGCTGTTTTTT
TRBJ2-2 | NA | TRBV4-2 | TRBD2 | CASSRLLAGGPRTGELFF | TGTGCCAGCAGCCGCCTACTAGCGGGGGGGCCGCGAACCGGGGAGCTGTTTTTT
TRBJ1-2 | NA | TRBV14 | TRBD1 | CASSQGAQGIRAYGYTF | TGTGCCAGCAGCCAAGGGGCACAGGGGATTAGGGCCTATGGCTACACCTTC
TRBJ1-2 | NA | TRBV4-1 | NA | CASSPNGGADGYTF | TGCGCCAGCAGCCCAAATGGGGGGGCCGATGGCTACACCTTC
TRBJ1-2 | NA | TRBV6-5 | TRBD1 | CASSPDRGAYGYTF | TGTGCCAGCAGTCCTGACAGGGGGGCCTATGGCTACACCTTC
TRBJ1-3 | NA | TRBV4-2 | NA | CASSQDRGTGGNTIYF | TGTGCCAGCAGCCAAGATCGGGGGACGGGGGGAAACACCATATATTTT
TRBJ1-1 | NA | TRBV6-1 | NA | CASSEGPGMNTEAFF | TGTGCCAGCAGTGAAGGTCCGGGGATGAACACTGAAGCTTTCTTT
TRBJ1-2 | NA | TRBV4-1 | NA | CASSPRESYGYTF | TGCGCCAGCAGCCCCAGGGAAAGCTATGGCTACACCTTC
TRBJ1-6 | NA | TRBV27 | TRBD1 | CASSLPDRTNSPLHF | TGTGCCAGCAGTTTACCGGACAGGACTAATTCACCCCTCCACTTT
TRBJ1-5 | NA | TRBV28 | NA | CASSTPDRYNQPQHF | TGTGCCAGCAGCACCCCCGACAGGTACAATCAGCCCCAGCATTTT
TRBJ1-2 | once | TRBV10-2 | NA | CASSDRFNYGYTF | TGCGCCAGCAGTGATCGGTTTAACTATGGCTACACCTTC
TRBJ1-3 | NA | TRBV11-2 | TRBD1 | CASSRGSLTGAGNTIYF | TGTGCCAGCAGCCGAGGTTCTTTGACAGGGGCTGGAAACACCATATATTTT
TRBJ1-1 | NA | TRBV18 | NA | CASSPVAGQNTEAFF | TGTGCCAGCTCACCAGTAGCGGGACAAAACACTGAAGCTTTCTTT